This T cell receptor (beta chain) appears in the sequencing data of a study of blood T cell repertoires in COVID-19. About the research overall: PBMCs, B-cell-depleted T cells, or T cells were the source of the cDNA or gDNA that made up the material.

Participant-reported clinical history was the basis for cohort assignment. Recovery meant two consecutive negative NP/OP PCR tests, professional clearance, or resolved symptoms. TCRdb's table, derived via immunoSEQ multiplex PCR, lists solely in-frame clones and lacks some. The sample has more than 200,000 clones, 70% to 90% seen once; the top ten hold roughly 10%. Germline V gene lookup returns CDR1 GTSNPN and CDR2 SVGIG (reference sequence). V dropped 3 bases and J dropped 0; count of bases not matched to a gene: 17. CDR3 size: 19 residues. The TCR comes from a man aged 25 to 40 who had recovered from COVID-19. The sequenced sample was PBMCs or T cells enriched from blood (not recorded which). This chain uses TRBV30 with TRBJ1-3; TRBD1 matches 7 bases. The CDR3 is CAWRTGTALRRPSGNTIYF. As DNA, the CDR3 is TGTGCCTGGAGAACCGGGACAGCCTTACGGCGACCCTCTGGAAACACCATATATTTT.